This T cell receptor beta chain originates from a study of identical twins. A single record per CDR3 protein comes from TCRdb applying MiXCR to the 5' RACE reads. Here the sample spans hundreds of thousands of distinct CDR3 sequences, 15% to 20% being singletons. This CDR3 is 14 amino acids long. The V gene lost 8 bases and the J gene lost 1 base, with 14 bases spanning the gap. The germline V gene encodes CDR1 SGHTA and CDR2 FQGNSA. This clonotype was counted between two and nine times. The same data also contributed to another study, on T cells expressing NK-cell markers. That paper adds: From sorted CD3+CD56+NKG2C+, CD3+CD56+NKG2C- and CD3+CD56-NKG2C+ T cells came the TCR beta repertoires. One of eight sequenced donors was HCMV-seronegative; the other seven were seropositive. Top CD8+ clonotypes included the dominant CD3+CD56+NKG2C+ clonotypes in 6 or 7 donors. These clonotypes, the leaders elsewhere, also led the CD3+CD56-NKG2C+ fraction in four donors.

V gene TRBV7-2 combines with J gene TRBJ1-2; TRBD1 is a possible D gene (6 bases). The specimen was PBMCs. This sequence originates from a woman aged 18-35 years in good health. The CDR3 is CASGAGAGNYGYTF. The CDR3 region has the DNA TGTGCCAGCGGCGCAGGGGCCGGTAACTATGGCTACACCTTC. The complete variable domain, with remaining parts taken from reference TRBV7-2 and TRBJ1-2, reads GAGVSQSPSNKVTEKGKDVELRCDPISGHTALYWYRQSLGQGLEFLIYFQGNSAPDKSGLPSDRFSAERTGGSVSTLTIQRTQQEDSAVYLCASGAGAGNYGYTFGSGTRLTVV.